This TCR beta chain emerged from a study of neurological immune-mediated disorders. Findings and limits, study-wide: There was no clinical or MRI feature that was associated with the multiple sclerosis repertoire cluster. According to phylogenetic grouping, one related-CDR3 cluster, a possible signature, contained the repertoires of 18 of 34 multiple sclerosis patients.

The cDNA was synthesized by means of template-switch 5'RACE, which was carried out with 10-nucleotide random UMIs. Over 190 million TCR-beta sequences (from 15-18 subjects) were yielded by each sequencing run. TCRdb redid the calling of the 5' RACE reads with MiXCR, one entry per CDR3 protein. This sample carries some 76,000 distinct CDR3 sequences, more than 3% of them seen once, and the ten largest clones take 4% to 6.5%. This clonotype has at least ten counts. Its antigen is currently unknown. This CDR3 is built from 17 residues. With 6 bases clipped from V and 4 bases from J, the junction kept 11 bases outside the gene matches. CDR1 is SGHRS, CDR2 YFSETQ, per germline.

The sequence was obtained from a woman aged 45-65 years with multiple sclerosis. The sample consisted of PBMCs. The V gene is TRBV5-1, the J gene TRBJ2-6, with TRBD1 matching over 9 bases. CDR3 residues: CASTPRDRDLGANVLTF. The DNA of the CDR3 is TGCGCCAGCACTCCCCGGGACAGGGACTTAGGGGCCAACGTCCTGACTTTC.